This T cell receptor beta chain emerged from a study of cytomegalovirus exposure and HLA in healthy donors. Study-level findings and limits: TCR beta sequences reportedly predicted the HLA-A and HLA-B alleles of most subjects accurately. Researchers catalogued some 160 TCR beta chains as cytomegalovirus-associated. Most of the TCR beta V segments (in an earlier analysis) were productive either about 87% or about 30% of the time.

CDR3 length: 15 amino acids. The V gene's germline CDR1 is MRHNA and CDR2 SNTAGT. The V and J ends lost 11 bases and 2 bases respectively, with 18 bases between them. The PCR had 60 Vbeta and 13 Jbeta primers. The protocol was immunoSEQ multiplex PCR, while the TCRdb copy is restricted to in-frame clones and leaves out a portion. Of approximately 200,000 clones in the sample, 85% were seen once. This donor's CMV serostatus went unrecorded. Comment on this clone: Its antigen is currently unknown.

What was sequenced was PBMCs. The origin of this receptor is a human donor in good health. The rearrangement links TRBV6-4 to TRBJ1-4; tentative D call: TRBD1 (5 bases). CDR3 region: CACTGGVGTNEKLFF. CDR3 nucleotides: TGTGCCTGCACCGGGGGGGTGGGGACTAATGAAAAACTGTTTTTT.